This T cell receptor (beta chain) was sequenced during a study of Ad26.COV2.S vaccination and SARS-CoV-2 variants. The wider study: Among those in the COV1001 Ad26.COV2.S trial arm was the donor. Findings and limits, study-wide: Substantial post-vaccination breadth of spike-specific CD8+ and CD4+ T cell responses was reported.

Regarding treatment: some 19 received Ad26.COV2.S at low or high dose, single or two shots; roughly 5 received placebo; per-sample allocation not given. The study sampled participants on day 63 after the first vaccine or placebo injection. V lost 0 bases and J 2 bases, leaving 9 bases between the germline ends. CDR3 size: 15 residues. Per germline, CDR1 LGHNA and CDR2 YSLEER. Produced via immunoSEQ multiplex PCR; TCRdb's table is partial and in-frame only. The sample gives 400,000 to 450,000 clones, about 90% of which show up once; approximately 1.7% is in the top ten. This clone turned up a few times. Its specificity is unknown.

Sequenced material: peripheral blood, taken in a trial of Ad26.COV2.S vaccine versus placebo. The V gene is TRBV4-3, the J gene TRBJ2-3; D is unresolved. The sequence derives from a person aged 18-60 years who received the Ad26.COV2.S COVID-19 vaccine or a placebo. The CDR3 DNA reads as TGCGCCAGCAGCCAAGAGGGTTACAACACAGATACGCAGTATTTT. The encoded protein is CASSQEGYNTDTQYF.